This T cell receptor (beta chain) was sequenced for a study of T cell responses to AZD1222 COVID-19 vaccine. V was cut by 7 bases and J by 1 base, with 10 bases left in between. The CDR3 is 13 amino acids. Germline V gene data show CDR1 as MNHEY and CDR2 as SVGAGI. The table came from immunoSEQ multiplex PCR; TCRdb's copy has only in-frame clones and leaves some out. The data hold 100,000 to 150,000 clones, with around 90% observed a single time. About this clone: The antigen is undetermined.

Study conclusions and caveats: In a largely white British group with more females than males, clonal diversity was possibly underestimated.

Here the sequenced sample was peripheral blood, taken 28 days after the second AZD1222 dose. The rearrangement uses TRBV6-5 and TRBJ1-1; D not certain. This TCR was sampled from an adult who received the AZD1222 COVID-19 vaccine. The CDR3 reads CASTPSGNTEAFF. CDR3 DNA sequence: TGTGCCAGCACCCCAAGTGGGAACACTGAAGCTTTCTTT.